The 22 T cell receptor beta chains given below trace back to one sample, sequenced in a study of T cell changes during pregnancy in multiple sclerosis. Libraries were prepared by immunoSEQ multiplex PCR; TCRdb keeps only in-frame clonotypes and omits some of them. In the table there are under 80,000 clones, 92% of which are singletons. The input for sequencing was peripheral blood, taken after pregnancy. These TCRs come from a female donor in good health, enrolled as a control in a pregnancy study.

This chain links TRBV6-4 with TRBJ2-3, with 9 bases matching TRBD1. Trimming at V came to 2 bases and at J to 2 bases, leaving 5 bases not matched to a gene. Germline V gives CDR1 MRHNA, CDR2 SNTAGT. The CDR3 has 16 amino acids. The CDR3 region is CASSDGTGNPTDTQYF. CDR3 bases: TGTGCCAGCAGTGACGGGACAGGGAACCCCACAGATACGCAGTATTTT.

The DNA of the CDR3 is TGTGCCAGCAGTTTATTTAGGGGGGGAGATACGCAGTATTTT. This sequence encodes CASSLFRGGDTQYF. The rearrangement joins TRBV27 to TRBJ2-3; weak D call: TRBD2 (7 bases). Germline CDR1 MNHEY, CDR2 SMNVEV (reference sequence). This CDR3 contains 14 residues. Trimming stripped 1 base from V and 5 bases from J, with 10 bases between.

The rearrangement links TRBV7-2 to TRBJ2-3; 8 nucleotides line up with TRBD1. Germline V gene data show CDR1 as SGHTA and CDR2 as FQGNSA. The J segment lost 5 bases and the V segment lost 5 bases, leaving 9 bases of the junction unmatched. The CDR3 extends over 15 amino acids. DNA of the CDR3: TGTGCCAGCAGCCCCTACAGGGGGGTACAAGATACGCAGTATTTT. Its translation is CASSPYRGVQDTQYF.

This clone was seen a single time. The rearrangement links TRBV5-3 to TRBJ1-5; tentatively, D is TRBD1 (5 bases). TRBV5-3 is reported as an ORF; its role is uncertain. With 3 bases removed from V and 2 bases from J, the gap between germline ends came to 15 bases. The CDR3 extends over 16 amino acids. In DNA form, the CDR3 reads TGTGCCAGAAGCTCCCCCGGGGGTGGGGGCAATCAGCCCCAGCATTTT. This sequence encodes CARSSPGGGGNQPQHF.

This clone occurred once. CDR3 sequence reads: CASSLAGSQETQYF. The CDR3 DNA reads as TGCGCCAGCAGCTTGGCGGGGAGTCAAGAGACCCAGTACTTC. V is TRBV5-1 and J is TRBJ2-5, with D perhaps matching TRBD2 (5 bases). V was trimmed by 0 bases and J by 2 bases, leaving 8 bases between them. CDR3 size: 14 residues. Germline lookup yields CDR1 SGHRS and CDR2 YFSETQ.

This clone appeared a few times. The V gene is TRBV6-1, the J gene TRBJ1-1; tentatively, D is TRBD1 (5 bases). With 3 bases removed from V and 1 base from J, the gap between germline ends came to 9 bases. Germline lookup yields CDR1 MNHNS and CDR2 SASEGT. The CDR3 extends over 14 amino acids. The CDR3, as DNA: TGTGCCAGCAGTGATTTCCAGGGGAACACTGAAGCTTTCTTT. This sequence encodes CASSDFQGNTEAFF.

A few counts support this clone. The J gene is TRBJ2-1, the V gene TRBV20-1; a possible D gene is TRBD1 (7 bases). Germline V gene sequence: CDR1 DFQATT, CDR2 SNEGSKA (reference sequence). CDR3 length: 9 amino acids. Trimming shortened V by 4 bases and J by 15 bases, and 10 bases separated the two germline ends. In DNA, the CDR3 is TGCAGTGCTACCCAGGGGGGGTTCTTC. It is translated as CSATQGGFF.

The rearrangement joins TRBV5-5 to TRBJ1-2, with D hard to call. The CDR3 is made up of 14 amino acids. Germline CDR1 SGHKS, CDR2 YYEKEE (reference sequence). V was cut by 0 bases and J by 7 bases, with 13 bases left in between. The CDR3 bases are TGTGCCAGCAGCTTGGAGACAAGGTTCGCTGGCTACACCTTC. It codes for CASSLETRFAGYTF.

The rearrangement joins TRBV9 to TRBJ1-1; 7 nucleotides align to TRBD1. V shed 4 bases and J 5 bases; nucleotides not matched to a gene: 5. The CDR3 is 13 amino acids. Germline values: CDR1 SGDLS, CDR2 YYNGEE. In DNA, the CDR3 is TGTGCCAGCAGCATACAACAGGGGACTGAAGCTTTCTTT. It yields the protein CASSIQQGTEAFF. Variable domain in full (rest from reference TRBV9 and TRBJ1-1): DSGVTQTPKHLITATGQRVTLRCSPRSGDLSVYWYQQSLDQGLQFLIQYYNGEERAKGNILERFSAQQFPDLHSELNLSSLELGDSALYFCASSIQQGTEAFFGQGTRLTVV.

The chain joins TRBV15 to TRBJ1-5, with D possibly TRBD1 on 5 matching bases. The ends were cut back, 1 base at V and 2 bases at J, with 21 bases in the middle. The CDR3 contains 19 residues. Germline assignment: CDR1 LNHNV and CDR2 YYDKDF (reference sequence). This chain's CDR3 is CATSRVSEGRVIGNQPQHF. The CDR3 bases are TGTGCCACCAGCAGAGTATCGGAGGGGAGGGTAATAGGCAATCAGCCCCAGCATTTT.

This clone is a singleton in its sample. V is TRBV13 and J is TRBJ2-3; TRBD2 aligns across 7 bases. This CDR3 is 14 amino acids long. The junction had 3 bases not matched to a gene; V was cut back by 4 bases and J by 2 bases. The germline CDR1 and CDR2 sequences are PRHDT and FYEKMQ (reference sequence). CDR3 in amino acids: CASSSSGNTDTQYF. As DNA, the CDR3 is TGTGCCAGCAGCTCCAGCGGGAACACAGATACGCAGTATTTT.

The chain joins TRBV6-1 to TRBJ1-4, with 8 bases matching TRBD1. CDR1 is MNHNS and CDR2 is SASEGT in the germline V gene. The V segment lost 3 bases and the J segment 5 bases; nucleotides outside the gene matches: 5. CDR3 length equals 15 residues. The CDR3 DNA is TGTGCCAGCAGTGAGCTCAGGGGGCGAAATGAAAAACTGTTTTTT. Translating it yields CASSELRGRNEKLFF.

The chain combines TRBV6-5 with TRBJ2-2, with 8 bases matching TRBD1. This CDR3 is 15 amino acids long. Germline loops: CDR1 MNHEY, CDR2 SVGAGI. V lost 3 bases, J lost 4 bases, and 4 bases stayed unmatched. CDR3 nucleotide sequence: TGTGCCAGCAGTTATGGACAGGGTGGCACCGGGGAGCTGTTTTTT. Its protein product is CASSYGQGGTGELFF.

The CDR3 reads CASSLAGGTQYF. The CDR3 bases are TGTGCCAGCAGCTTAGCAGGAGGTACGCAGTATTTT. V usage is TRBV7-7 and J usage is TRBJ2-3; the D gene is possibly TRBD2 (5 bases). Trimming pared 0 bases from V and 8 bases from J, leaving 6 bases between. This CDR3 has 12 amino acids. Germline loops: CDR1 SSHAT, CDR2 FNYEAQ (reference sequence).

This chain joins TRBV4-1 and TRBJ1-4; D uncertain. Germline V gene lookup returns CDR1 MGHRA and CDR2 YSYEKL. V gave up 4 bases and J gave up 0 bases, with 12 bases separating them. This CDR3 is built from 16 residues. The CDR3 spells CASSRNNGATNEKLFF. The CDR3 coding sequence is TGCGCCAGCAGCCGCAATAACGGTGCAACTAATGAAAAACTGTTTTTT.

V is TRBV6-5 and J is TRBJ2-5, with TRBD1 matching over 7 bases. Germline V gene lookup returns CDR1 MNHEY and CDR2 SVGAGI. The CDR3 spans 13 residues. The junction had 5 bases not matched to a gene; V was cut back by 6 bases and J by 4 bases. The CDR3 region is CASRSTGLETQYF. CDR3 bases: TGTGCCAGCAGGTCGACAGGGTTAGAGACCCAGTACTTC.

This clone was observed once. Written as DNA, the CDR3 is TGTGCCAGCAGCCTAATAAACAATGAGCAGTTCTTC. This codes for CASSLINNEQFF. The chain joins TRBV7-9 to TRBJ2-1; D remains ambiguous. V was cut by 5 bases and J by 5 bases, with 7 bases left in between. Looked up from germline, CDR1 is SEHNR and CDR2 is FQNEAQ (reference sequence). This CDR3 contains 12 residues.

The rearrangement uses TRBV18 and TRBJ2-1, with a possible D match to TRBD1 (7 bases). The CDR3 runs to 14 residues. CDR1 and CDR2 (germline): KGHSH, LQKENI. Trimming took off 5 bases at V and 3 bases at J, with 11 bases between the two ends. The CDR3 DNA sequence: TGTGCCAGCTCAGGAGGGACAGACTACAATGAGCAGTTCTTC. As protein: CASSGGTDYNEQFF.

The V gene is TRBV28, the J gene TRBJ1-6; D might be TRBD1 (5 bases). The germline V and J ends were trimmed by 5 bases and 12 bases, with 20 bases remaining between them. The CDR3 totals 15 residues. The germline CDR1 and CDR2 sequences are MDHEN and SYDVKM. Written as DNA, the CDR3 is TGTGCCAGCAGTCCAAACGGACAATCCGTGTTACCCCTCCACTTT. Translation gives CASSPNGQSVLPLHF.

The chain joins TRBV28 to TRBJ1-3; a possible D gene is TRBD1 (6 bases). Per germline, CDR1 MDHEN and CDR2 SYDVKM. This CDR3 is built from 15 residues. V gave up 6 bases and J gave up 5 bases, with 17 bases separating them. The CDR3 spells CASSGERQERNTIYF. CDR3 sequence (DNA): TGTGCCAGCAGCGGAGAACGACAGGAAAGAAACACCATATATTTT.

This clone was found a few times. CDR3 region: CSVVRGSGTDTQYF. CDR3 in DNA: TGCAGCGTTGTACGCGGGAGTGGAACAGATACGCAGTATTTT. The rearrangement joins TRBV29-1 to TRBJ2-3; the match to TRBD2 covers 7 bases. In germline, CDR1 is SQVTM, CDR2 ANQGSEA. The J segment lost 3 bases and the V segment lost 4 bases, leaving 7 bases of the junction unmatched. The CDR3 has 14 residues.

The chain carries TRBV5-4 and TRBJ1-5; 8 nucleotides match TRBD1. The junction had 5 bases not matched to a gene; V was cut back by 2 bases and J by 7 bases. Germline CDR1 is SGHNT and CDR2 is YYREEE (reference sequence). The CDR3 runs 14 residues. The CDR3 sequence: CASSLRAGGQPQHF. The CDR3 bases are TGTGCCAGCAGCTTAAGGGCAGGGGGCCAGCCCCAGCATTTT.